This TCR beta chain was recovered during a study of blood T cells in healthy people across ages. Then a second PCR, running roughly 7 to 12 cycles, was carried out with a sample-barcoded 5' primer and a J-beta primer mix. The template-switch adaptor was a 5' adaptor with 12 random nucleotides. It tagged each cDNA molecule. TCRdb re-derived calls from the 5' RACE reads in MiXCR, one entry per CDR3 protein. This repertoire shows some 710,000 distinct CDR3 sequences, 20% to 25% found once; its top ten account for approximately 20%. Drawing of peripheral blood yielded about 10 milliliters from each donor. In germline, CDR1 is MNHNY, CDR2 SVGAGI (reference sequence). Trimming shortened V by 6 bases and J by 0 bases, and 10 bases separated the two germline ends. The CDR3 totals 14 residues. This clonotype was observed a few times.

The receptor's source is a man aged 70-80 years in good health. Source material: blood. This chain connects TRBV6-6 to TRBJ2-3; D remains unclear. CDR3 coding DNA: TGTGCCAGCAGGTCGGGTGGTAGCACAGATACGCAGTATTTT. This translates into CASRSGGSTDTQYF.